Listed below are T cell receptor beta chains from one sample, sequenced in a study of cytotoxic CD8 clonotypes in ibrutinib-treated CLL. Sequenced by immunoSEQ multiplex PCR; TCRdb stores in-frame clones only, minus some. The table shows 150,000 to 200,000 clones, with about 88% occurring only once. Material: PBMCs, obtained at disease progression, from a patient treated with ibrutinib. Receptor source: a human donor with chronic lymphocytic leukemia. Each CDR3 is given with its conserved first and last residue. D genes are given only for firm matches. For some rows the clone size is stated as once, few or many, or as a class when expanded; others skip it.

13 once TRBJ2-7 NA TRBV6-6 CASSYVKGTEQYF TGTGCCAGCAGTTACGTGAAGGGAACCGAGCAGTACTTC
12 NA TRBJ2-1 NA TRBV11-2 CASSFQDNEQFF TGTGCCAGCAGCTTCCAGGACAATGAGCAGTTCTTC
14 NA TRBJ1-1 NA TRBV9 CASGAGMEHTEAFF TGTGCCAGCGGTGCAGGGATGGAACACACTGAAGCTTTCTTT
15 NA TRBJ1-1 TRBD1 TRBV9 CASSPRQGAQTEAFF TGTGCCAGCAGCCCACGACAGGGGGCACAGACTGAAGCTTTCTTT
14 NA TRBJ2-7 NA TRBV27 CASSLRRSSYEQYF TGTGCCAGCAGTTTAAGGAGGAGCTCCTACGAGCAGTACTTC
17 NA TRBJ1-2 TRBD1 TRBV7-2 CASSFAPGQGLAYGYTF TGTGCCAGCAGCTTCGCTCCGGGACAGGGGTTGGCCTATGGCTACACCTTC
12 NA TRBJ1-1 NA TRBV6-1 CASVLGGTEAFF TGTGCCAGCGTATTGGGGGGCACTGAAGCTTTCTTT
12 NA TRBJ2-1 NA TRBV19 CASSAWGDEQFF TGTGCCAGTAGCGCATGGGGGGATGAGCAGTTCTTC
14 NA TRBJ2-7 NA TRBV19 CASSIAKGAYEQYF TGTGCCAGTAGTATCGCAAAGGGGGCCTACGAGCAGTACTTC
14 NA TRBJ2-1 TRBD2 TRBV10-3 CAVRPGLEIYEQFF TGTGCCGTGCGACCGGGACTAGAAATCTATGAGCAGTTCTTC
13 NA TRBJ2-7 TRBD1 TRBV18 CASSRGQGREQYF TGTGCCAGCTCACGTGGACAGGGGAGGGAGCAGTACTTC
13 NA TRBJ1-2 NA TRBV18 CASSPRGNYGYTF TGTGCCAGCTCACCACGGGGGAACTATGGCTACACCTTC
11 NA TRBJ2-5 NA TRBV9 CASGRKETQYF TGTGCCAGCGGTCGTAAAGAGACCCAGTACTTC
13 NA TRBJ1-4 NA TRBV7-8 CASSFGRNEKLFF TGTGCCAGCAGTTTCGGGCGTAATGAAAAACTGTTTTTT
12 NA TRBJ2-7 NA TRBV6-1 CASMGMDYEQYF TGTGCCAGCATGGGGATGGACTACGAGCAGTACTTC
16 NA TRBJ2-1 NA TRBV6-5 CASSYSSASSYNEQFF TGTGCCAGCAGTTACTCTAGCGCTAGCTCCTACAATGAGCAGTTCTTC
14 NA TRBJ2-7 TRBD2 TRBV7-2 CASRNPSGTYEQYF TGTGCCAGCAGGAACCCTAGCGGCACCTACGAGCAGTACTTC
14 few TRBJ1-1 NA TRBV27 CASSLLAGHTEAFF TGTGCCAGCAGTTTACTCGCAGGCCACACTGAAGCTTTCTTT
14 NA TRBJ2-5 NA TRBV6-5 CASSEVDFGHSQYF TGTGCCAGCAGTGAAGTAGACTTTGGTCATAGCCAGTACTTC